This TCR beta chain was captured in a study of CXCR3-negative and CXCR3-positive naive CD8 T cells. Study-level results: Each naive subset displayed comparably high diversity, whereas memory CD8+ cells displayed much lower diversity. CXCR3-positive naive cells had TRB CDR3s that were more hydrophobic than CXCR3-negative naive cells had.

Comment on this clonotype: Its matching antigen is unknown.

The CDR3 runs to 16 residues. Germline CDR1 and CDR2: MNHEY and SVGAGI. The TRB cDNA libraries were prepared by 5' RACE with UMI labels. TCRdb re-called the 5' RACE reads; every CDR3 protein appears as one record, without DNA. The sample holds 130,000 to 150,000 distinct CDR3 sequences. The rearrangement joins TRBV6-5 to TRBJ2-1; the D call of TRBD1 rests on TCRdb alone, since no DNA is present to check it. This TCR came from a human donor in good health. Some clones in this sample may be carry-over from other donors' samples. The sequencing input was naive CXCR3+ CD8+ T cells from blood. Subset: CD45RO-CCR7+CD27+CD95- naive CD8+ T cells expressing CXCR3 (TNR3+). The CDR3 here is CASIRTGESSYNEQFF.